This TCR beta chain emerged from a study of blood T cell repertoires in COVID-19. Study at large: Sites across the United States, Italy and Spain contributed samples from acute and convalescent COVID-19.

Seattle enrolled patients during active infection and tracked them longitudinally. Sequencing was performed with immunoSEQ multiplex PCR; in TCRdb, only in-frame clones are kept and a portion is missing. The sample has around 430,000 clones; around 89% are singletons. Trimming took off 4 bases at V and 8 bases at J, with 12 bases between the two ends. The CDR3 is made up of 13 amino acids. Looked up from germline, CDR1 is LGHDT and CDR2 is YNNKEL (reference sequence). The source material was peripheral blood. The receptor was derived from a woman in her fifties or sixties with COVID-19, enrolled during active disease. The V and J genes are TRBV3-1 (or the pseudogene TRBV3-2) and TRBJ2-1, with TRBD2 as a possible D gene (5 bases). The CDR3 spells CASSPRPADEQFF. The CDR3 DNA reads TGTGCCAGCAGCCCACGACCAGCGGATGAGCAGTTCTTC.